This is a list of T cell receptor beta chains from one sample in a study of vaccination and CD4 T cells after COVID-19. For these TCRs, the target antigens are not known. TCRdb fed the PCR reads into MiXCR, producing one record per CDR3 protein. The repertoire consists of about 12,000 distinct CDR3 sequences, with more than 45% occurring once and the leading ten covering roughly a fifth. Sequencing used CD4+ T cells from blood, cultured in vitro. These TCRs come from a human donor who had recovered from COVID-19. Each CDR3 is given with its conserved first and last residue. Fields, in order: V gene, J gene, D gene, clone size, CDR3 protein, CDR3 DNA. A D gene is named only where the DNA matches it firmly. Some rows mark clone size as missing; the rest say once, few, many or name a class of expanded clone.

v_call: TRBV20-1
j_call: TRBJ2-5
d_call: .
clone_size: few
cdr3_aa: CSARARIAETQYF
cdr3_nt: TGCAGTGCTAGAGCCCGCATAGCTGAGACCCAGTACTTC

v_call: TRBV20-1
j_call: TRBJ1-5
d_call: .
clone_size: medium-sized
cdr3_aa: CSARDGGGQPQHF
cdr3_nt: TGCAGTGCTAGAGATGGGGGGGGCCAGCCCCAGCATTTT

v_call: TRBV12-3/TRBV12-4
j_call: TRBJ1-5
d_call: .
clone_size: .
cdr3_aa: CASSLDPAQPQHF
cdr3_nt: TGTGCCAGCAGTTTAGATCCGGCTCAGCCCCAGCATTTT

v_call: TRBV6-2/TRBV6-3
j_call: TRBJ2-1
d_call: .
clone_size: once
cdr3_aa: CASSPNLNNEQFF
cdr3_nt: TGTGCCAGCAGCCCTAACTTGAACAATGAGCAGTTCTTC

v_call: TRBV20-1
j_call: TRBJ1-5
d_call: .
clone_size: medium-sized
cdr3_aa: CSARRAFNQPQHF
cdr3_nt: TGCAGTGCTCGCCGGGCCTTCAATCAGCCCCAGCATTTT

v_call: TRBV27
j_call: TRBJ2-3
d_call: .
clone_size: few
cdr3_aa: CASSFPHPTDTQYF
cdr3_nt: TGTGCCAGCAGTTTTCCCCATCCCACAGATACGCAGTATTTT

v_call: TRBV19
j_call: TRBJ2-7
d_call: TRBD2
clone_size: medium-sized
cdr3_aa: CASSTTSAHEQYF
cdr3_nt: TGTGCCAGTAGTACCACTAGCGCCCACGAGCAGTACTTC

v_call: TRBV30
j_call: TRBJ1-1
d_call: .
clone_size: .
cdr3_aa: CAWSRNINTEAFF
cdr3_nt: TGTGCCTGGAGTCGGAATATTAACACTGAAGCTTTCTTT

v_call: TRBV12-3/TRBV12-4
j_call: TRBJ2-7
d_call: .
clone_size: .
cdr3_aa: CASSFVRYEQYF
cdr3_nt: TGTGCCAGCAGTTTTGTTCGCTACGAGCAGTACTTC

v_call: TRBV19
j_call: TRBJ1-6
d_call: .
clone_size: .
cdr3_aa: CASSALGASNSPLHF
cdr3_nt: TGTGCCAGTAGTGCCTTGGGGGCATCCAATTCACCCCTCCACTTT

v_call: TRBV7-8
j_call: TRBJ2-3
d_call: .
clone_size: .
cdr3_aa: CASSREDTQYF
cdr3_nt: TGTGCCAGCAGTCGTGAGGATACGCAGTATTTT

v_call: TRBV7-8
j_call: TRBJ2-3
d_call: .
clone_size: few
cdr3_aa: CASSLDRVSPGTDTQYF
cdr3_nt: TGTGCCAGCAGCTTAGATCGTGTATCTCCTGGCACAGATACGCAGTATTTT

v_call: TRBV20-1
j_call: TRBJ2-5
d_call: TRBD2
clone_size: .
cdr3_aa: CSAAGVGETQYF
cdr3_nt: TGCAGTGCCGCGGGAGTTGGGGAGACCCAGTACTTC

v_call: TRBV5-4
j_call: TRBJ1-1
d_call: .
clone_size: few
cdr3_aa: CASSSGSLMNTEAFF
cdr3_nt: TGTGCCAGCAGCTCTGGCAGCCTTATGAACACTGAAGCTTTCTTT

v_call: TRBV6-2/TRBV6-3
j_call: TRBJ1-2
d_call: .
clone_size: .
cdr3_aa: CASRQGRGYTF
cdr3_nt: TGTGCCAGCAGACAGGGTCGCGGCTACACCTTC

v_call: TRBV12-5
j_call: TRBJ2-2
d_call: .
clone_size: .
cdr3_aa: CASGLVQAGTNTGELFF
cdr3_nt: TGTGCTAGTGGTTTGGTACAAGCGGGCACGAACACCGGGGAGCTGTTTTTT

v_call: TRBV9
j_call: TRBJ1-2
d_call: TRBD1
clone_size: .
cdr3_aa: CASSVEGQSYGYTF
cdr3_nt: TGTGCCAGCAGCGTAGAGGGACAGAGCTATGGCTACACCTTC

v_call: TRBV2
j_call: TRBJ1-5
d_call: .
clone_size: few
cdr3_aa: CASSPRSQQPQHF
cdr3_nt: TGTGCCAGCAGTCCTCGGTCACAGCAGCCCCAGCATTTT

v_call: TRBV10-3
j_call: TRBJ2-2
d_call: .
clone_size: .
cdr3_aa: CAVSESHNLNTGELFF
cdr3_nt: TGTGCCGTCAGTGAGTCACACAATTTAAACACCGGGGAGCTGTTTTTT

v_call: TRBV7-2
j_call: TRBJ2-2
d_call: TRBD2
clone_size: .
cdr3_aa: CASSLAGGPGPGELFF
cdr3_nt: TGTGCCAGCAGCTTAGCGGGAGGGCCTGGGCCCGGGGAGCTGTTTTTT

v_call: TRBV15
j_call: TRBJ2-5
d_call: TRBD2
clone_size: few
cdr3_aa: CATSKAGAEGRETQYF
cdr3_nt: TGTGCCACCAGCAAAGCGGGAGCTGAGGGGCGGGAGACCCAGTACTTC

v_call: TRBV19
j_call: TRBJ1-1
d_call: TRBD1
clone_size: .
cdr3_aa: CASPDRKPRWNTEAFF
cdr3_nt: TGTGCCAGTCCGGACAGGAAGCCTCGCTGGAACACTGAAGCTTTCTTT

v_call: TRBV12-3/TRBV12-4
j_call: TRBJ2-2
d_call: .
clone_size: few
cdr3_aa: CASSYTGELFF
cdr3_nt: TGTGCCAGCAGTTACACCGGGGAGCTGTTTTTT

v_call: TRBV20-1
j_call: TRBJ2-1
d_call: TRBD1
clone_size: .
cdr3_aa: CSATSPGQSTNEQFF
cdr3_nt: TGCAGTGCTACCTCACCGGGACAGTCCACCAATGAGCAGTTCTTC

v_call: TRBV12-3/TRBV12-4
j_call: TRBJ2-1
d_call: .
clone_size: .
cdr3_aa: CASTSLGGGYNEQFF
cdr3_nt: TGTGCCAGCACCTCGTTAGGGGGGGGGTACAATGAGCAGTTCTTC

v_call: TRBV9
j_call: TRBJ1-2
d_call: .
clone_size: .
cdr3_aa: CASSVVVGAPFYGYTF
cdr3_nt: TGTGCCAGCAGCGTAGTTGTGGGGGCGCCGTTTTATGGCTACACCTTC

v_call: TRBV27
j_call: TRBJ2-3
d_call: .
clone_size: medium-sized
cdr3_aa: CASRWEMGGFTDTQYF
cdr3_nt: TGTGCCAGCAGGTGGGAGATGGGGGGCTTCACAGATACGCAGTATTTT

v_call: TRBV7-9
j_call: TRBJ2-3
d_call: TRBD1
clone_size: .
cdr3_aa: CASSPGTASTDTQYF
cdr3_nt: TGTGCCAGCAGCCCGGGGACAGCTAGCACAGATACGCAGTATTTT